Below, 20 T cell receptor beta chains from the same sample are listed, as sequenced in a study of blood T cell repertoires in COVID-19. The repertoire was sequenced with immunoSEQ multiplex PCR; TCRdb's copy has only in-frame clones and lacks some. This sample has hundreds of thousands of clones, with roughly nine tenths found just once. The source material was PBMCs or T cells enriched from blood (not recorded which). All receptors derive from a man aged 30 to 45 who had recovered from COVID-19.

The chain links TRBV9 to TRBJ2-3; 8 nucleotides align to TRBD2. This CDR3 is 14 amino acids long. The V gene end was trimmed by 5 bases and the J gene end by 5 bases; junction bases not matched to a gene: 7. In germline, CDR1 is SGDLS, CDR2 YYNGEE. DNA for the CDR3: TGTGCCAGCAGTGTGGGAGCGGGAGTAGATACGCAGTATTTT. It translates to CASSVGAGVDTQYF.

The chain uses TRBV7-2 and TRBJ2-7; D uncertain. Trimming left V 5 bases short and J 1 base short, with 3 bases between. Germline V gives CDR1 SGHTA, CDR2 FQGNSA. The CDR3 loop spans 11 amino acids. The CDR3 loop reads CASSHSYEQYF. The DNA for the CDR3 is TGTGCCAGCAGCCATTCCTACGAGCAGTACTTC. Full variable domain (outside the CDR3, taken from reference TRBV7-2 and TRBJ2-7): GAGVSQSPSNKVTEKGKDVELRCDPISGHTALYWYRQSLGQGLEFLIYFQGNSAPDKSGLPSDRFSAERTGGSVSTLTIQRTQQEDSAVYLCASSHSYEQYFGPGTRLTVT.

This rearrangement joins TRBV11-3 to TRBJ2-1; D perhaps matches TRBD1 (5 bases). Germline CDR1 SGHNT, CDR2 YENEEA. V gave up 6 bases and J gave up 0 bases, with 12 bases separating them. The CDR3 extends over 15 amino acids. The CDR3 reads CASSRQGSSYNEQFF. CDR3 nucleotide sequence: TGTGCCAGCAGTCGCCAGGGAAGCTCCTACAATGAGCAGTTCTTC. The variable domain in full, completed from reference TRBV11-3 and TRBJ2-1, reads EAGVVQSPRYKIIEKKQPVAFWCNPISGHNTLYWYLQNLGQGPELLIRYENEEAVDDSQLPKDRFSAERLKGVDSTLKIQPAELGDSAVYLCASSRQGSSYNEQFFGPGTRLTVL.

The genes are TRBV30 and TRBJ1-5; D unresolved. Germline V lookup: CDR1 GTSNPN, CDR2 SVGIG (reference sequence). The CDR3 has 15 residues. The germline V and J ends were trimmed by 0 bases and 3 bases, with 12 bases remaining between them. CDR3 residues: CAWSVFGVPNQPQHF. In nucleotides, the CDR3 is TGTGCCTGGAGTGTATTCGGGGTTCCCAATCAGCCCCAGCATTTT.

This chain joins TRBV4-1 and TRBJ2-7, with 12 positions matching TRBD1. CDR1 is MGHRA and CDR2 is YSYEKL in the germline V gene. Trimming removed 1 base from V and 4 bases from J; junction bases left unmatched: 8. CDR3 length: 17 amino acids. As DNA, the CDR3 is TGCGCCAGCAGCCAAGCCCGGGGACAGGGGGCTGGGTACGAGCAGTACTTC. This gives the protein CASSQARGQGAGYEQYF.

The rearrangement joins TRBV25-1 to TRBJ1-6, with TRBD1 matching 8 bases. Germline V gene sequence: CDR1 MGHDK, CDR2 SYGVNS. The CDR3 is 16 amino acids. The trim removed 3 bases at V and 6 bases at J, leaving 7 bases unmatched. The CDR3 region is CASSDITTGVNSPLHF. Here the CDR3 DNA reads TGTGCCAGCAGTGACATAACGACAGGGGTTAATTCACCCCTCCACTTT.

The V gene is TRBV12-5, the J gene TRBJ1-1, with a weak D call TRBD1 (5 bases). V was trimmed by 5 bases and J by 2 bases, leaving 9 bases between them. The CDR3 has 13 residues. CDR1 and CDR2 (germline): LGHNT, FRNRAP. The CDR3 region has the DNA TGTGCTAGTGGTCACAGGCAAAACACTGAAGCTTTCTTT. Residues: CASGHRQNTEAFF.

The gene calls are TRBV28 and TRBJ2-7; D perhaps matches TRBD1 (7 bases). Per the germline V gene, CDR1 is MDHEN and CDR2 is SYDVKM. The CDR3 has 14 amino acids. Trimming left V 3 bases short and J 6 bases short, with 15 bases between. CDR3 loop: CASSFIAGGGEQYF. The DNA for the CDR3 is TGTGCCAGCAGTTTTATCGCAGGGGGAGGCGAGCAGTACTTC.

V gene TRBV28 combines with J gene TRBJ2-7; 9 bases are shared with TRBD2. Germline CDR1 MDHEN, CDR2 SYDVKM. The CDR3 has 15 amino acids. The V and J ends lost 3 bases and 1 base, in that order; junction bases with no gene match: 4. The CDR3 spells CASSFFAGGSYEQYF. The CDR3 DNA reads TGTGCCAGCAGTTTTTTTGCGGGAGGGTCCTACGAGCAGTACTTC.

The V call is TRBV9, the J call TRBJ1-1, with 7 bases that match TRBD1. J was trimmed by 1 base and V by 7 bases; bases with no gene match: 7. The CDR3 contains 14 residues. Germline CDR1 reads SGDLS; CDR2 reads YYNGEE. CDR3 DNA: TGTGCCAGCTCTGAGAGACAGGGGAACACTGAAGCTTTCTTT. It codes for CASSERQGNTEAFF. Variable domain in full (rest from reference TRBV9 and TRBJ1-1): DSGVTQTPKHLITATGQRVTLRCSPRSGDLSVYWYQQSLDQGLQFLIQYYNGEERAKGNILERFSAQQFPDLHSELNLSSLELGDSALYFCASSERQGNTEAFFGQGTRLTVV.

The V call is TRBV5-1, the J call TRBJ1-2; unclear D gene. The V gene lost 4 bases and the J gene lost 4 bases, with 14 bases spanning the gap. Germline CDR1 is SGHRS and CDR2 is YFSETQ. CDR3 length: 14 residues. Written as DNA, the CDR3 is TGCGCCAGCAGCCCGGCGGATTCCGCCTATGGCTACACCTTC. Translated: CASSPADSAYGYTF.

This clone has more than one count but fewer than ten. The rearrangement links TRBV7-9 to TRBJ2-1; 9 nucleotides match TRBD2. The germline V gene encodes CDR1 SEHNR and CDR2 FQNEAQ (reference sequence). The CDR3 consists of 15 residues. With V trimmed by 3 bases and J by 0 bases, 0 bases remained unmatched. The CDR3 sequence is CASSFSGSSYNEQFF. The CDR3 DNA is TGTGCCAGCAGCTTTAGCGGGAGCTCCTACAATGAGCAGTTCTTC.

V and J are TRBV28 and TRBJ2-5; TRBD2 matches 7 bases. Germline V CDR1 and CDR2: MDHEN, SYDVKM. The CDR3 is 15 amino acids. With 5 bases clipped from V and 2 bases from J, the junction kept 8 bases outside the gene matches. CDR3: CASSLETSLQETQYF. DNA of the CDR3: TGTGCCAGCAGTCTTGAGACTAGCCTACAAGAGACCCAGTACTTC.

The chain combines TRBV5-1 with TRBJ2-3, with 8 bases aligning to TRBD2. The CDR3 length is 14 residues. Looked up from germline, CDR1 is SGHRS and CDR2 is YFSETQ. V trimming: 3 bases; J trimming: 3 bases; junction bases outside the gene matches: 3. In nucleotides, the CDR3 is TGCGCCAGCAGCTCAAGCGGGAGTACAGATACGCAGTATTTT. This gives the protein CASSSSGSTDTQYF.

The CDR3 loop reads CASSQSARSTYNEQFF. CDR3 bases: TGTGCCAGCAGCCAATCGGCTCGTAGCACTTACAATGAGCAGTTCTTC. The chain combines TRBV3-1 (or the pseudogene TRBV3-2) with TRBJ2-1; D uncertain. With 2 bases removed from V and 4 bases from J, the gap between germline ends came to 15 bases. Germline V lookup: CDR1 LGHDT, CDR2 YNNKEL (reference sequence). The CDR3 has 16 amino acids.

V usage is TRBV5-6 and J usage is TRBJ2-3; TRBD2 aligns across 7 bases. Germline V gives CDR1 SGHDT, CDR2 YYEEEE. The CDR3 contains 14 residues. With V trimmed by 1 base and J by 5 bases, 4 bases remained unmatched. The CDR3 reads CASSLRERGDTQYF. The CDR3 DNA is TGTGCCAGCAGCTTGCGGGAGCGGGGAGATACGCAGTATTTT.

The rearrangement links TRBV28 to TRBJ2-7; a possible D gene is TRBD2 (5 bases). This CDR3 is 14 amino acids long. Trimming shortened V by 5 bases and J by 2 bases, and 13 bases separated the two germline ends. From germline, CDR1 is MDHEN and CDR2 SYDVKM. The CDR3 region has the DNA TGTGCCAGCAGTCCAACCGGGGAAACCTACGAGCAGTACTTC. Its protein product is CASSPTGETYEQYF. The complete variable domain, with remaining parts taken from reference TRBV28 and TRBJ2-7, reads DVKVTQSSRYLVKRTGEKVFLECVQDMDHENMFWYRQDPGLGLRLIYFSYDVKMKEKGDIPEGYSVSREKKERFSLILESASTNQTSMYLCASSPTGETYEQYFGPGTRLTVT.

V usage is TRBV16 and J usage is TRBJ2-3, with TRBD2 identical over 7 bases. V dropped 2 bases and J dropped 4; count of bases not matched to a gene: 12. Germline CDR1 and CDR2: KGHSY and FQNENV. CDR3 length equals 17 residues. As DNA, the CDR3 is TGTGCCAGCAGCCAACATTCCCTGGCGGGAGTCGCAGATACGCAGTATTTT. Translating gives CASSQHSLAGVADTQYF.

The rearrangement joins TRBV29-1 to TRBJ1-1, with TRBD1 matching 7 bases. From germline, CDR1 is SQVTM and CDR2 ANQGSEA. This CDR3 is built from 14 residues. V lost 7 bases, J lost 4 bases, and 12 bases stayed unmatched. CDR3 DNA: TGCAGCGGTAACCTCAAGGGGGCGGGCACTGAAGCTTTCTTT. Amino acid sequence: CSGNLKGAGTEAFF.

This chain uses TRBV21-1 with TRBJ2-3; the table's TRBD1 call for D was not verified on the DNA. TRBV21-1 is flagged as a pseudogene. The CDR3 spans 14 residues. The CDR3 spells CASVLGQGWDTQYF. The CDR3 region has the DNA TGTGCCAGCGTACTCGGACAGGGGTGGGATACGCAGTATTTT.